The 21 T cell receptor beta chains presented below share a single source sample, sequenced in a study of T cell repertoires in ileal Crohn's disease. This table comes from immunoSEQ multiplex PCR, and its TCRdb copy is limited to in-frame clones, with some not included. Of fewer than 3,000 clones in the sample, just under 80% were seen once. The time point here: neoterminal ileum biopsy at postoperative endoscopy, about 6 months after surgery. Sequenced input: ileal tissue. The source is an adult with Crohn's disease.

This chain joins TRBV5-1 and TRBJ1-1; 8 nucleotides match TRBD1. The germline V gene has CDR1 SGHRS and CDR2 YFSETQ. Unmatched junction bases numbered 8, after V lost 2 bases and J lost 8 bases. The CDR3 is made up of 14 amino acids. CDR3 bases: TGCGCCAGCAGCTTAGGTGACAGGGGATCAGAAGCTTTCTTT. Encoded protein: CASSLGDRGSEAFF. The entire variable domain, with the rest obtained from reference TRBV5-1 and TRBJ1-1, is as follows: KAGVTQTPRYLIKTRGQQVTLSCSPISGHRSVSWYQQTPGQGLQFLFEYFSETQRNKGNFPGRFSGRQFSNSRSEMNVSTLELGDSALYLCASSLGDRGSEAFFGQGTRLTVV.

The V gene is TRBV7-3, the J gene TRBJ2-5; TRBD1 matches at 8 bases. This CDR3 is 15 amino acids long. CDR1 is SGHTA, CDR2 FQGTGA, per germline. The V segment lost 5 bases and the J segment 5 bases; nucleotides outside the gene matches: 10. The CDR3 protein is CASSRGQGVDETQYF. The CDR3 DNA is TGTGCCAGCAGCCGAGGACAGGGAGTCGACGAGACCCAGTACTTC.

This clone showed up just once. This chain links TRBV29-1 with TRBJ2-7; 8 bases map to TRBD2. Looked up from germline, CDR1 is SQVTM and CDR2 is ANQGSEA. The CDR3 runs to 15 residues. V was pared by 5 bases and J by 5 bases, with 14 bases of the junction left unmatched. The CDR3 DNA reads as TGCAGCGTTTGGACATTTGGCGGGAGGTACCACGAGCAGTACTTC. Translation: CSVWTFGGRYHEQYF.

The chain recombines TRBV25-1 with TRBJ2-7; possible D gene TRBD1, 6 bases. Germline CDR1 is MGHDK and CDR2 is SYGVNS. This CDR3 region has 16 residues. Trimming took 0 bases from V and 1 from J, leaving 13 bases between them. CDR3 sequence (DNA): TGTGCCAGCAGTGAATACACGGGCAGGGGTTCCTACGAGCAGTACTTC. This encodes CASSEYTGRGSYEQYF.

This clone has only a few counts. This chain connects TRBV15 to TRBJ2-1; 10 bases match TRBD2. V dropped 0 bases and J dropped 3; count of bases not matched to a gene: 8. CDR1 is LNHNV, CDR2 YYDKDF, per germline (reference sequence). This CDR3 comprises 18 residues. In DNA form, the CDR3 reads TGTGCCACCAGCAGAGATGAGGCTAGCGGGAGTGTCTACAATGAGCAGTTCTTC. Its translation: CATSRDEASGSVYNEQFF.

This clone appeared a few times. The chain links TRBV29-1 to TRBJ1-1; 8 bases fit TRBD1. From germline, CDR1 is SQVTM and CDR2 ANQGSEA. The CDR3 loop spans 11 amino acids. The CDR3, as DNA: TGCACCGGACAGGGGAACACTGAAGCTTTCTTT. Translating gives CTGQGNTEAFF.

This chain joins TRBV7-2 and TRBJ2-1; 8 bases map to TRBD2. V gave up 0 bases and J gave up 9 bases; unmatched junction bases: 7. The CDR3 is made up of 15 amino acids. Germline CDR1 SGHTA, CDR2 FQGNSA. CDR3 protein: CASSLARSGRGEQFF. The DNA of the CDR3 is TGTGCCAGCAGCTTAGCGCGAAGCGGGAGAGGTGAGCAGTTCTTC.

J is TRBJ2-7 and V is TRBV30; 8 bases agree with TRBD1. The CDR3 length is 13 residues. Germline V gives CDR1 GTSNPN, CDR2 SVGIG (reference sequence). The trim removed 4 bases at V and 4 bases at J, leaving 6 bases unmatched. CDR3 protein: CAWNPQGEYEQYF. The CDR3 nucleotides are TGTGCCTGGAACCCACAGGGGGAGTACGAGCAGTACTTC.

V and J are TRBV19 and TRBJ1-5, with D possibly being TRBD1 (5 bases). This CDR3 is 16 amino acids long. V dropped 7 bases and J dropped 0 bases, with 16 bases sitting between them. The V gene's germline CDR1 is LNHDA and CDR2 SQIVND (reference sequence). This CDR3 reads CASTPLGGDSNQPQHF. CDR3 coding DNA: TGTGCCAGTACCCCCCTCGGGGGGGATAGCAATCAGCCCCAGCATTTT.

This clone has a handful of counts. The chain couples TRBV11-3 to TRBJ2-7, with a weak D call TRBD2 (6 bases). V gave up 5 bases and J gave up 2 bases, with 16 bases separating them. Germline assignment: CDR1 SGHNT and CDR2 YENEEA. The CDR3 has 15 residues. The DNA for the CDR3 is TGTGCCAGCAGCCCCATGGCGGGGTCTACCTACGAGCAGTACTTC. Residues: CASSPMAGSTYEQYF.

The chain joins TRBV6-6 to TRBJ2-5; 8 nucleotides align to TRBD1. V trimming: 6 bases; J trimming: 4 bases; junction bases outside the gene matches: 4. Germline lookup yields CDR1 MNHNY and CDR2 SVGAGI (reference sequence). The CDR3 is made up of 13 amino acids. CDR3 in amino acids: CASSRGQGETQYF. The CDR3 DNA reads TGTGCCAGCAGCCGCGGACAGGGAGAGACCCAGTACTTC.

The CDR3 region has the DNA TGTGCCAGCAGCCCGTCGACTAGCGGGACCAAAAACATTCAGTACTTC. Translating gives CASSPSTSGTKNIQYF. This chain connects TRBV5-6 to TRBJ2-4; 11 bases line up with TRBD2. Germline assignment: CDR1 SGHDT and CDR2 YYEEEE. This CDR3 is 16 amino acids long. V dropped 4 bases and J dropped 2; count of bases not matched to a gene: 5.

This chain links TRBV5-4 with TRBJ2-1; 13 bases are a match to TRBD2. The CDR3 is made up of 16 amino acids. The J segment lost 10 bases and the V segment lost 4 bases, leaving 11 bases of the junction unmatched. The germline V gene encodes CDR1 SGHNT and CDR2 YYREEE (reference sequence). The CDR3 spells CASSGGGLAGVREQFF. CDR3 coding DNA: TGTGCCAGCAGCGGGGGTGGACTAGCGGGAGTGAGGGAGCAGTTCTTC.

The CDR3, as DNA: TGCGCCAGCAGCTCCCAAGCGGGAGTTAGCACAGATACGCAGTATTTT. As protein: CASSSQAGVSTDTQYF. J is TRBJ2-3 and V is TRBV5-1, with 8 bases identical to TRBD2. CDR3 length: 16 residues. Germline V gene data show CDR1 as SGHRS and CDR2 as YFSETQ. V shed 3 bases and J 0 bases; nucleotides not matched to a gene: 6. Drawing the rest from reference TRBV5-1 and TRBJ2-3, the complete variable domain is KAGVTQTPRYLIKTRGQQVTLSCSPISGHRSVSWYQQTPGQGLQFLFEYFSETQRNKGNFPGRFSGRQFSNSRSEMNVSTLELGDSALYLCASSSQAGVSTDTQYFGPGTRLTVL.

This rearrangement joins TRBV4-1 to TRBJ2-7, with a possible D match to TRBD1 (5 bases). V gave up 2 bases and J gave up 3 bases, with 14 bases separating them. Germline lookup yields CDR1 MGHRA and CDR2 YSYEKL. CDR3 length: 15 amino acids. The CDR3 DNA follows: TGCGCCAGCAGCCAATTATTCAGGGTGGACTACGAGCAGTACTTC. Residues: CASSQLFRVDYEQYF.

The chain recombines TRBV11-2 with TRBJ2-1; TRBD2 agrees at 8 bases. Germline-derived CDR1 and CDR2 are SGHAT and FQNNGV. The CDR3 loop spans 16 amino acids. Germline trimming cut 2 bases from V and 0 bases from J; bases unmatched to any gene: 3. The CDR3, as DNA: TGTGCCAGCAGCTTATCCGGGAGGGGCTCCTACAATGAGCAGTTCTTC. It yields the protein CASSLSGRGSYNEQFF. Using reference TRBV11-2 and TRBJ2-1 for the parts outside the CDR3, the full variable domain is EAGVAQSPRYKIIEKRQSVAFWCNPISGHATLYWYQQILGQGPKLLIQFQNNGVVDDSQLPKDRFSAERLKGVDSTLKIQPAKLEDSAVYLCASSLSGRGSYNEQFFGPGTRLTVL.

This chain connects TRBV5-1 to TRBJ2-7; D may be TRBD2 (5 bases). The CDR3 consists of 13 residues. Germline values: CDR1 SGHRS, CDR2 YFSETQ. Trimming took off 1 base at V and 6 bases at J, with 11 bases between the two ends. The DNA of the CDR3 is TGCGCCAGCAGCTTGACCGACCGGGGCGAGCAGTACTTC. Translating it yields CASSLTDRGEQYF.

This clone was counted once. The rearrangement uses TRBV19 and TRBJ2-7, with 11 bases lining up with TRBD1. From germline, CDR1 is LNHDA and CDR2 SQIVND (reference sequence). This CDR3 has 15 amino acids. V lost 7 bases and J lost 3; bases outside the gene matches: 8. This CDR3 reads CASNEGGTGGYEQYF. CDR3 DNA sequence: TGTGCCAGTAACGAAGGCGGGACAGGGGGCTACGAGCAGTACTTC.

A remark on this clone: Sequence at one end of the junction differs from germline and may be a read error. This chain uses TRBV10-2 with TRBJ1-3, with a weak D call TRBD1 (5 bases). Germline V lookup: CDR1 WSHSY, CDR2 SAAADI. This CDR3 spans 15 amino acids. The CDR3 sequence: CASVGPGTLGNTIYF. The CDR3 DNA follows: TGCGCCAGCGTCGGTCCCGGGACTCTGGGAAATACCATATATTTT.

J is TRBJ1-5 and V is TRBV9; weak D call: TRBD1 (6 bases). The V end lost 4 bases, the J end lost 5 bases, and 10 bases lay between the germline ends. This CDR3 spans 13 amino acids. CDR1 and CDR2 (germline): SGDLS, YYNGEE. The CDR3 region has the DNA TGTGCCAGCAGCTCTCGGACAGATCAGCCCCAGCATTTT. Amino acid sequence: CASSSRTDQPQHF.

The genes are TRBV4-1 and TRBJ2-6; the D gene is possibly TRBD1 (5 bases). Trimming removed 1 base at V and 4 bases at J, with 14 bases between. Germline V gene data show CDR1 as MGHRA and CDR2 as YSYEKL. The CDR3 consists of 17 residues. The chain's CDR3 is CASSQVQGTSGANVLTF. CDR3 nucleotides: TGCGCCAGCAGCCAAGTGCAGGGTACGTCCGGGGCCAACGTCCTGACTTTC.